This is a list of T cell receptor beta chains from one sample in a study of cytomegalovirus exposure and HLA in healthy donors. The assay was immunoSEQ multiplex PCR, and TCRdb's table has in-frame clones only and misses some. The data hold some 130,000 clones, with around 77% observed a single time. Source material: PBMCs. These TCRs come from a woman aged 50 to 65 in good health and CMV-seronegative. Each CDR3 is given with its conserved first and last residue. The order of the fields is D gene, J gene, clone size, V gene, CDR3 protein, CDR3 DNA. D genes are given only for firm matches. A row's size may be missing; if present it is once, few, many or a size class.

d_call: .
j_call: TRBJ1-1
clone_size: few
v_call: TRBV2
cdr3_aa: CASARQKLNTEAFF
cdr3_nt: TGTGCCAGCGCTCGACAGAAGCTGAACACTGAAGCTTTCTTT

d_call: .
j_call: TRBJ2-3
clone_size: .
v_call: TRBV19
cdr3_aa: CASGGSLDTQYF
cdr3_nt: TGTGCCAGTGGGGGGAGTCTGGATACGCAGTATTTT

d_call: .
j_call: TRBJ2-5
clone_size: few
v_call: TRBV19
cdr3_aa: CASSTTRGTSEDQYF
cdr3_nt: TGTGCCAGTAGTACAACAAGGGGGACCTCAGAGGACCAGTACTTC

d_call: TRBD1
j_call: TRBJ2-3
clone_size: .
v_call: TRBV5-1
cdr3_aa: CASSLRQGASTDTQYF
cdr3_nt: TGCGCCAGCAGCCTTCGACAGGGGGCGAGCACAGATACGCAGTATTTT

d_call: .
j_call: TRBJ1-4
clone_size: .
v_call: TRBV5-4
cdr3_aa: CASSRREKTNEKLFF
cdr3_nt: TGTGCCAGCAGCCGGCGGGAGAAGACTAATGAAAAACTGTTTTTT

d_call: .
j_call: TRBJ1-2
clone_size: .
v_call: TRBV25-1
cdr3_aa: CASSARQTGRGYTF
cdr3_nt: TGTGCCAGCAGTGCTCGACAGACAGGTCGCGGCTACACCTTC

d_call: TRBD1
j_call: TRBJ1-3
clone_size: .
v_call: TRBV19
cdr3_aa: CASGQGVTSGNTIYF
cdr3_nt: TGTGCCAGTGGGCAGGGGGTGACCTCTGGAAACACCATATATTTT

d_call: .
j_call: TRBJ2-7
clone_size: .
v_call: TRBV7-9
cdr3_aa: CSSSNFIRQGSYEQYF
cdr3_nt: TGTTCCAGCAGCAACTTTATCCGCCAGGGGAGTTACGAGCAGTACTTC

d_call: TRBD1
j_call: TRBJ2-7
clone_size: .
v_call: TRBV27
cdr3_aa: CASSNAGTAYEQYF
cdr3_nt: TGTGCCAGCAGTAACGCCGGGACAGCCTACGAGCAGTACTTC

d_call: .
j_call: TRBJ1-4
clone_size: .
v_call: TRBV4-2
cdr3_aa: CASSQTGSTQRGLFF
cdr3_nt: TGTGCCAGCAGCCAAACAGGGAGCACCCAAAGAGGACTGTTTTTT

d_call: .
j_call: TRBJ2-7
clone_size: .
v_call: TRBV4-2
cdr3_aa: CASSLRESYEQYF
cdr3_nt: TGTGCCAGCAGCCTCAGGGAATCCTACGAGCAGTACTTC

d_call: TRBD2
j_call: TRBJ2-1
clone_size: .
v_call: TRBV2
cdr3_aa: CASRAGGSSYNEQFF
cdr3_nt: TGTGCCAGCAGGGCGGGAGGGAGCTCCTACAATGAGCAGTTCTTC

d_call: .
j_call: TRBJ2-1
clone_size: .
v_call: TRBV5-6
cdr3_aa: CASSHRRAGFNEQFF
cdr3_nt: TGTGCCAGCAGCCATCGCCGAGCAGGGTTCAATGAGCAGTTCTTC

d_call: TRBD1
j_call: TRBJ1-1
clone_size: .
v_call: TRBV7-2
cdr3_aa: CASSPGTGERAFF
cdr3_nt: TGTGCCAGCAGCCCCGGGACAGGGGAAAGAGCTTTCTTT

d_call: .
j_call: TRBJ1-1
clone_size: .
v_call: TRBV7-9
cdr3_aa: CASSWGGGNTEAFF
cdr3_nt: TGTGCCAGCAGCTGGGGCGGGGGGAACACTGAAGCTTTCTTT

d_call: TRBD1
j_call: TRBJ2-5
clone_size: .
v_call: TRBV7-3
cdr3_aa: CASSISQGSRETQYF
cdr3_nt: TGTGCCAGCAGCATCTCACAGGGGAGCAGGGAGACCCAGTACTTC

d_call: TRBD1
j_call: TRBJ2-7
clone_size: .
v_call: TRBV7-2
cdr3_aa: CASSLARGQGTYEQYF
cdr3_nt: TGTGCCAGCAGCTTAGCGCGGGGACAGGGGACCTACGAGCAGTACTTC

d_call: .
j_call: TRBJ1-6
clone_size: .
v_call: TRBV5-1
cdr3_aa: CASSLRATGLNNSPLHF
cdr3_nt: TGCGCCAGCAGCTTGCGAGCCACAGGCCTCAATAATTCACCCCTCCACTTT

d_call: .
j_call: TRBJ1-5
clone_size: few
v_call: TRBV25-1
cdr3_aa: CASSQGVQPQHF
cdr3_nt: TGTGCCAGCAGTCAAGGGGTTCAGCCCCAGCATTTT

d_call: .
j_call: TRBJ1-1
clone_size: .
v_call: TRBV7-8
cdr3_aa: CASRGREDTEAFF
cdr3_nt: TGTGCCAGCAGGGGCCGGGAGGACACTGAAGCTTTCTTT

d_call: TRBD2
j_call: TRBJ2-2
clone_size: few
v_call: TRBV7-6
cdr3_aa: CASSLFAGGDTGELFF
cdr3_nt: TGTGCCAGCAGCTTATTTGCGGGAGGTGACACCGGGGAGCTGTTTTTT

d_call: .
j_call: TRBJ1-1
clone_size: .
v_call: TRBV5-1
cdr3_aa: CASSLEQGLGTEAFF
cdr3_nt: TGCGCCAGCAGCTTGGAGCAGGGCCTGGGCACTGAAGCTTTCTTT

d_call: .
j_call: TRBJ1-4
clone_size: .
v_call: TRBV19
cdr3_aa: CASSIVGVSGPEKLFF
cdr3_nt: TGTGCCAGTAGTATAGTGGGTGTTTCAGGGCCCGAAAAACTGTTTTTT

d_call: .
j_call: TRBJ1-5
clone_size: .
v_call: TRBV2
cdr3_aa: CASSQFAVNQPQHF
cdr3_nt: TGTGCCAGCAGCCAGTTTGCGGTCAATCAGCCCCAGCATTTT

d_call: .
j_call: TRBJ2-1
clone_size: .
v_call: TRBV7-2
cdr3_aa: CASSSTVSSYNEQFF
cdr3_nt: TGTGCCAGCAGCTCTACAGTGAGCTCCTACAATGAGCAGTTCTTC

d_call: .
j_call: TRBJ2-3
clone_size: .
v_call: TRBV5-1
cdr3_aa: CASSLAGGRRDTQYF
cdr3_nt: TGCGCCAGCAGCTTGGCCGGGGGGCGCCGAGATACGCAGTATTTT

d_call: .
j_call: TRBJ2-3
clone_size: .
v_call: TRBV5-1
cdr3_aa: CASSHRALTDTQYF
cdr3_nt: TGCGCCAGCAGCCACCGAGCGCTCACAGATACGCAGTATTTT

d_call: .
j_call: TRBJ1-2
clone_size: .
v_call: TRBV19
cdr3_aa: CASTGTSVVYGYTF
cdr3_nt: TGTGCCAGTACCGGGACTTCGGTCGTCTATGGCTACACCTTC

d_call: TRBD2
j_call: TRBJ2-5
clone_size: .
v_call: TRBV4-3
cdr3_aa: CASSPEGGTSFETQYF
cdr3_nt: TGCGCCAGCAGCCCCGAGGGGGGGACTAGCTTCGAGACCCAGTACTTC

d_call: .
j_call: TRBJ1-1
clone_size: .
v_call: TRBV4-3
cdr3_aa: CASRRVEGMNTEAFF
cdr3_nt: TGCGCCAGCAGGCGAGTGGAGGGAATGAACACTGAAGCTTTCTTT

d_call: .
j_call: TRBJ2-7
clone_size: .
v_call: TRBV30
cdr3_aa: CAWSPGRDEQYF
cdr3_nt: TGTGCCTGGAGTCCAGGGCGCGACGAGCAGTACTTC

d_call: TRBD2
j_call: TRBJ2-1
clone_size: .
v_call: TRBV19
cdr3_aa: CASSIERLAGGGYNEQFF
cdr3_nt: TGTGCCAGTAGTATAGAACGGCTAGCGGGAGGTGGGTACAATGAGCAGTTCTTC

d_call: .
j_call: TRBJ2-3
clone_size: few
v_call: TRBV10-3
cdr3_aa: CAISDRIGTDTQYF
cdr3_nt: TGTGCCATCAGCGACAGAATCGGCACAGATACGCAGTATTTT

d_call: .
j_call: TRBJ1-2
clone_size: once
v_call: TRBV28
cdr3_aa: CASSLGRQSYGYTF
cdr3_nt: TGTGCCAGCAGTTTAGGGCGTCAGTCCTATGGCTACACCTTC

d_call: TRBD2
j_call: TRBJ2-1
clone_size: .
v_call: TRBV6-5
cdr3_aa: CASSALAGEGNEQFF
cdr3_nt: TGTGCCAGCAGTGCCCTCGCGGGAGAAGGAAATGAGCAGTTCTTC

d_call: TRBD2
j_call: TRBJ2-5
clone_size: .
v_call: TRBV14
cdr3_aa: CASSQGLADTLETQYF
cdr3_nt: TGTGCCAGCAGCCAGGGACTAGCGGATACATTAGAGACCCAGTACTTC

d_call: TRBD2
j_call: TRBJ2-1
clone_size: .
v_call: TRBV7-2
cdr3_aa: CASSLNKLGLANEQFF
cdr3_nt: TGTGCCAGCAGCTTAAACAAGCTGGGACTAGCGAATGAGCAGTTCTTC

d_call: .
j_call: TRBJ1-5
clone_size: .
v_call: TRBV5-1
cdr3_aa: CASSPLQPQHF
cdr3_nt: TGCGCCAGCAGCCCCTTGCAGCCCCAGCATTTT

d_call: .
j_call: TRBJ2-4
clone_size: few
v_call: TRBV7-2
cdr3_aa: CASSVRGARNIQYF
cdr3_nt: TGTGCCAGCAGCGTTCGGGGTGCAAGAAACATTCAGTACTTC

d_call: .
j_call: TRBJ1-5
clone_size: .
v_call: TRBV7-9
cdr3_aa: CASSFSGSRSNQPQHF
cdr3_nt: TGTGCCAGCAGCTTTTCTGGGAGTAGGAGCAATCAGCCCCAGCATTTT

d_call: .
j_call: TRBJ2-1
clone_size: .
v_call: TRBV4-1
cdr3_aa: CASSQDGAGSSYNEQFF
cdr3_nt: TGCGCCAGCAGCCAAGATGGGGCCGGGAGCTCGTACAATGAGCAGTTCTTC

d_call: TRBD2
j_call: TRBJ2-7
clone_size: .
v_call: TRBV27
cdr3_aa: CASSFRLAGGITEQYF
cdr3_nt: TGTGCCAGCAGTTTTCGCCTCGCGGGAGGAATAACCGAGCAGTACTTC

d_call: TRBD1
j_call: TRBJ1-1
clone_size: .
v_call: TRBV27
cdr3_aa: CASSLGRTGLATEAFF
cdr3_nt: TGTGCCAGCAGTTTAGGACGGACAGGGTTGGCCACTGAAGCTTTCTTT

d_call: TRBD1
j_call: TRBJ1-2
clone_size: .
v_call: TRBV28
cdr3_aa: CASRKGQGWQGDYGYTF
cdr3_nt: TGTGCCAGCAGGAAGGGACAGGGTTGGCAGGGTGACTATGGCTACACCTTC

d_call: TRBD1
j_call: TRBJ1-4
clone_size: .
v_call: TRBV7-2
cdr3_aa: CASNSGTGTEKLFF
cdr3_nt: TGTGCCAGCAACTCCGGGACAGGCACTGAAAAACTGTTTTTT

d_call: TRBD1
j_call: TRBJ2-6
clone_size: .
v_call: TRBV18
cdr3_aa: CASSPDRAGANVLTF
cdr3_nt: TGTGCCAGCTCACCGGACAGGGCCGGGGCCAACGTCCTGACTTTC

d_call: .
j_call: TRBJ1-5
clone_size: .
v_call: TRBV27
cdr3_aa: CASSSLAVGQGGNQPQHF
cdr3_nt: TGTGCCAGCAGTTCTCTGGCGGTGGGACAAGGTGGCAATCAGCCCCAGCATTTT

d_call: TRBD2
j_call: TRBJ2-1
clone_size: .
v_call: TRBV6-4
cdr3_aa: CASSDGASGSARPFF
cdr3_nt: TGTGCCAGCAGTGACGGGGCTAGCGGGAGTGCTAGGCCGTTCTTC

d_call: TRBD2
j_call: TRBJ2-1
clone_size: .
v_call: TRBV28
cdr3_aa: CASSFGLGAVAGEQFF
cdr3_nt: TGTGCCAGCAGTTTTGGGCTAGGTGCGGTAGCGGGTGAGCAGTTCTTC

d_call: TRBD2
j_call: TRBJ2-7
clone_size: .
v_call: TRBV25-1
cdr3_aa: CASSGTSGSYEQYF
cdr3_nt: TGTGCCAGCAGCGGGACTAGCGGTAGCTACGAGCAGTACTTC